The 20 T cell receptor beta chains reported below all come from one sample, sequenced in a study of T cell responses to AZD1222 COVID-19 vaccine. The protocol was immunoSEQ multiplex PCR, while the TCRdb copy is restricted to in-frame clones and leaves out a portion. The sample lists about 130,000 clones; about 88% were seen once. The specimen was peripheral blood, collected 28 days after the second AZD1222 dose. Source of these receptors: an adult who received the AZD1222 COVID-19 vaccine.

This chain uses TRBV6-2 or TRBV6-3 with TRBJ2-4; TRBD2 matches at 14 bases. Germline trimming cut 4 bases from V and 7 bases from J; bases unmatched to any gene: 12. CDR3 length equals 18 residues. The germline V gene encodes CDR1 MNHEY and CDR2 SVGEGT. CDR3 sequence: CASSSFRTSGGQGNIQYF. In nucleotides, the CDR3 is TGTGCCAGCAGTTCCTTCCGGACTAGCGGGGGGCAGGGGAACATTCAGTACTTC.

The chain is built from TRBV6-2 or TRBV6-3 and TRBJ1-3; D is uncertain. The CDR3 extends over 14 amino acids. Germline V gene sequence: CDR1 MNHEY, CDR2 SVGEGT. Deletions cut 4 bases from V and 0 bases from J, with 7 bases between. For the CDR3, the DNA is TGTGCCAGCAGTTCAGTCATCTCTGGAAACACCATATATTTT. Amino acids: CASSSVISGNTIYF.

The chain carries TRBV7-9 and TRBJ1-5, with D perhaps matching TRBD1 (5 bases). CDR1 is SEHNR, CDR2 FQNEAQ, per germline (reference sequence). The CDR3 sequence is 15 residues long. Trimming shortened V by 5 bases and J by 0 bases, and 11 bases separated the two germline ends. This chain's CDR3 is CASSPGTYSNQPQHF. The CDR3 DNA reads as TGTGCCAGCAGCCCAGGGACGTATAGCAATCAGCCCCAGCATTTT.

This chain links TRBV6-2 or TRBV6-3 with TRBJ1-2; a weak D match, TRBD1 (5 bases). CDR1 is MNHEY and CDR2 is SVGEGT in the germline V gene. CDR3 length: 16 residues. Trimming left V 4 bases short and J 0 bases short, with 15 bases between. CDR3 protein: CASSSPDSHTNYGYTF. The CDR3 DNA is TGTGCCAGCAGTTCGCCCGACAGCCACACTAACTATGGCTACACCTTC.

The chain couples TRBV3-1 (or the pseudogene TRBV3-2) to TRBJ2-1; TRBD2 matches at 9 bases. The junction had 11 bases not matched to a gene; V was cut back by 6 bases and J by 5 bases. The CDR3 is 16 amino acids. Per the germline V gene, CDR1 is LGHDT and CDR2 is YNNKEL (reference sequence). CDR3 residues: CASSLLAGPPHNEQFF. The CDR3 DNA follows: TGTGCCAGCAGTCTACTAGCGGGCCCTCCCCACAATGAGCAGTTCTTC.

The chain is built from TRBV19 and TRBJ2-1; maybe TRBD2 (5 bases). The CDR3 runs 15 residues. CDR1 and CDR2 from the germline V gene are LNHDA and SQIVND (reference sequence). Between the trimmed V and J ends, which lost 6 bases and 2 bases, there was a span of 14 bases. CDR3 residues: CASRVFGDTYNEQFF. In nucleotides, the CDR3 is TGTGCCAGTAGGGTTTTCGGGGATACCTACAATGAGCAGTTCTTC.

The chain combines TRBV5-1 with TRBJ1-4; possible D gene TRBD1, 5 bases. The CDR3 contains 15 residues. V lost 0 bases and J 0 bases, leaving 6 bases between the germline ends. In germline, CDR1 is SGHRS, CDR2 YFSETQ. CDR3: CASSLGGATNEKLFF. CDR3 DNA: TGCGCCAGCAGCTTGGGAGGGGCAACTAATGAAAAACTGTTTTTT.

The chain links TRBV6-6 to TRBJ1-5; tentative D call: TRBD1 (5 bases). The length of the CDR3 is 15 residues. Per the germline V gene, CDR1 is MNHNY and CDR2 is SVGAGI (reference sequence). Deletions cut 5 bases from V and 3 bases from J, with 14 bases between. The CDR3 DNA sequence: TGTGCCAGCAGTCTCCACCGGGGGGTCAATCAGCCCCAGCATTTT. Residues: CASSLHRGVNQPQHF.

The CDR3 region is CASSKEEWVSSYEQYF. The CDR3 DNA reads TGTGCCAGCAGCAAAGAGGAATGGGTTAGCTCCTACGAGCAGTACTTC. The rearrangement joins TRBV21-1 to TRBJ2-7. TRBV21-1 is described as a pseudogene. This CDR3 contains 16 residues.

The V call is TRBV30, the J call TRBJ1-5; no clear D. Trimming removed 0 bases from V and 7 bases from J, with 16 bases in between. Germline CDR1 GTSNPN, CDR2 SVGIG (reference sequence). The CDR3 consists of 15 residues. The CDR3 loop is CAWSVKMTGNQPQHF. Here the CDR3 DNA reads TGTGCCTGGAGTGTAAAAATGACGGGAAACCAGCCCCAGCATTTT.

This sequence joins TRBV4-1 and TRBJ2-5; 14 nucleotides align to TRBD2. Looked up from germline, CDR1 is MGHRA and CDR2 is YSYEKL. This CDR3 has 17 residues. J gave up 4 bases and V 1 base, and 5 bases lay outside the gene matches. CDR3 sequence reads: CASSQVLTSGRGETQYF. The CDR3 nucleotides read TGCGCCAGCAGCCAAGTCTTGACTAGCGGGAGGGGAGAGACCCAGTACTTC.

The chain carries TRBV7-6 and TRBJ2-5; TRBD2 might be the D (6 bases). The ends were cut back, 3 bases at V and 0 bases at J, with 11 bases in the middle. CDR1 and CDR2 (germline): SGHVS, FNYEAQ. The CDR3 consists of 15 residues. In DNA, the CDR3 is TGTGCCAGCAGCTTCGGAGGGGTCCACCAAGAGACCCAGTACTTC. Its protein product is CASSFGGVHQETQYF.

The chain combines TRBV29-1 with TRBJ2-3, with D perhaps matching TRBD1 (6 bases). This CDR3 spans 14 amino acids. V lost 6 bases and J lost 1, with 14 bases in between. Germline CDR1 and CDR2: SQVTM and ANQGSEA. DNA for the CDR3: TGCAGCGTCCGTAACAGGGCCGGCACAGATACGCAGTATTTT. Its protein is CSVRNRAGTDTQYF.

CDR3 amino acids: CASSIGTANTGELFF. The CDR3 DNA follows: TGCGCCAGCAGCATTGGGACAGCGAACACCGGGGAGCTGTTTTTT. The rearrangement links TRBV5-1 to TRBJ2-2; 7 bases match TRBD1. The germline CDR1 and CDR2 sequences are SGHRS and YFSETQ. V lost 4 bases to trimming and J lost 0 bases; unmatched junction nucleotides: 3. The CDR3 has 15 amino acids.

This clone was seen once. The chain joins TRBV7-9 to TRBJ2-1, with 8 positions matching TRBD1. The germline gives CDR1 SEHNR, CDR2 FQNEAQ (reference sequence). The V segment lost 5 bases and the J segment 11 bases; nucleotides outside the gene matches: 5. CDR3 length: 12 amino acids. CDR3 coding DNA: TGTGCCAGCAGCGTCCAGGGGGCGAAGCAGTTCTTC. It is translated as CASSVQGAKQFF.

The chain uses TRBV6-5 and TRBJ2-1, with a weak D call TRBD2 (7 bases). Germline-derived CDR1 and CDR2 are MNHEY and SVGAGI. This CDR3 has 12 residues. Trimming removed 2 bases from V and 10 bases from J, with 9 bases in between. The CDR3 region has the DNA TGTGCCAGCAGTTACAGCGGGACAGAGCAGTTCTTC. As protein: CASSYSGTEQFF.

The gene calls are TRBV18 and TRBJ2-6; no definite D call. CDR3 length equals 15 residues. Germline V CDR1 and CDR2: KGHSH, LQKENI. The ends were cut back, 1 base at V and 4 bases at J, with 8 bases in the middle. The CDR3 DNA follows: TGTGCCAGCTCACCACTGAGGACCGGGGCCAACGTCCTGACTTTC. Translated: CASSPLRTGANVLTF.

The CDR3 region is CASSQDKGTVEQYF. DNA for the CDR3: TGCGCCAGCAGCCAAGATAAAGGGACAGTCGAGCAGTACTTC. The chain recombines TRBV4-3 with TRBJ2-7; 7 nucleotides align to TRBD1. In germline, CDR1 is LGHNA, CDR2 YSLEER. This CDR3 contains 14 residues. V dropped 0 bases and J dropped 6; count of bases not matched to a gene: 5.

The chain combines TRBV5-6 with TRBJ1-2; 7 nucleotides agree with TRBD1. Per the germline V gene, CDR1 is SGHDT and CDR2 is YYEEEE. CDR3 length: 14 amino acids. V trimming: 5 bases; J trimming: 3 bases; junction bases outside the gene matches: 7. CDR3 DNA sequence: TGTGCCAGCAGAGACAGGGTTCGGGACTATGGCTACACCTTC. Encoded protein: CASRDRVRDYGYTF.

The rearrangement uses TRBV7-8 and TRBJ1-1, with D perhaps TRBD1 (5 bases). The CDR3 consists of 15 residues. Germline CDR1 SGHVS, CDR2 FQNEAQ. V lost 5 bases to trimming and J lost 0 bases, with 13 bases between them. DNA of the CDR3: TGTGCCAGCAGCGGAACCGGGACGATGAACACTGAAGCTTTCTTT. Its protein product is CASSGTGTMNTEAFF.